This T cell receptor beta chain is drawn from a study of T cells in Graves' hyperthyroidism and ophthalmopathy. The study's findings and limits: Classification by a 13 V-J model distinguished ophthalmopathy from stable hyperthyroidism. Blood shared most expanded thyroid clonotypes above 0.001.

This clonotype was seen repeatedly, ten times or more. Its antigen is not known. RNA transcripts were the template for amplifying TCR beta CDR3 regions. The HTBI primer set served for first-round RT-PCR of the TCR CDR3. TCRdb called the multiplex PCR reads again in MiXCR, with one record for every CDR3 protein. The table records hundreds of thousands of distinct CDR3 sequences, under 45% of them present only once. Pregnant or lactating patients were excluded, as were those with uncontrolled infection or other autoimmune disease. With 3 bases clipped from V and 3 bases from J, the junction kept 3 bases outside the gene matches. The CDR3 spans 14 residues. Germline V gene data show CDR1 as SEHNR and CDR2 as FQNEAQ (reference sequence).

The chain is built from TRBV7-9 and TRBJ2-5; TRBD2 aligns across 8 bases. This TCR derives from a woman in her forties with Graves' hyperthyroidism. Sequences were obtained from blood. CDR3 DNA: TGTGCCAGCAGCTTCCCGCGGGGGGAAGAGACCCAGTACTTC. It encodes CASSFPRGEETQYF. Complete variable domain (other parts from reference TRBV7-9 and TRBJ2-5): DTGVSQNPRHKITKRGQNVTFRCDPISEHNRLYWYRQTLGQGPEFLTYFQNEAQLEKSRLLSDRFSAERPKGSFSTLEIQRTEQGDSAMYLCASSFPRGEETQYFGPGTRLLVL.